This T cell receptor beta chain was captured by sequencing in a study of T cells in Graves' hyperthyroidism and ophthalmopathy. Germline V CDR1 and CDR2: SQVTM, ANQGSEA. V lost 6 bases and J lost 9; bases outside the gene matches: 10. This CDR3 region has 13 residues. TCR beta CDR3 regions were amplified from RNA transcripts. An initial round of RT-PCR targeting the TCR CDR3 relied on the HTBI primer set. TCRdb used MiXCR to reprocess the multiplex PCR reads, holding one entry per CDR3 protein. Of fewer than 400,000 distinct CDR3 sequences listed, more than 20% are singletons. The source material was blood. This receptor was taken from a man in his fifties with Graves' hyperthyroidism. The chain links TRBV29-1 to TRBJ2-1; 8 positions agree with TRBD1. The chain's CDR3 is CSVDKQGVVEQFF. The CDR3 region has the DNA TGCAGCGTGGACAAACAGGGGGTAGTTGAGCAGTTCTTC.